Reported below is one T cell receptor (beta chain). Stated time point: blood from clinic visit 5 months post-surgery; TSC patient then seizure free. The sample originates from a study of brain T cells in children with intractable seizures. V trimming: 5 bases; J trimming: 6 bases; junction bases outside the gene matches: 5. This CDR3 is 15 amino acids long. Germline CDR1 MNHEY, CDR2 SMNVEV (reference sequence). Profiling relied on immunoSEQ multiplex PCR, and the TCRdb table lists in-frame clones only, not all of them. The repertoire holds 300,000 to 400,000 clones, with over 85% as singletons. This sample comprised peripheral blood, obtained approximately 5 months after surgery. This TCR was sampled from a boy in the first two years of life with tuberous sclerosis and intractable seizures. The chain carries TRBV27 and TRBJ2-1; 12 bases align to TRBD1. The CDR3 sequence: CASSVGTGGTNEQFF. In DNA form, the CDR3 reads TGTGCCAGCAGTGTAGGGACAGGGGGCACCAATGAGCAGTTCTTC.